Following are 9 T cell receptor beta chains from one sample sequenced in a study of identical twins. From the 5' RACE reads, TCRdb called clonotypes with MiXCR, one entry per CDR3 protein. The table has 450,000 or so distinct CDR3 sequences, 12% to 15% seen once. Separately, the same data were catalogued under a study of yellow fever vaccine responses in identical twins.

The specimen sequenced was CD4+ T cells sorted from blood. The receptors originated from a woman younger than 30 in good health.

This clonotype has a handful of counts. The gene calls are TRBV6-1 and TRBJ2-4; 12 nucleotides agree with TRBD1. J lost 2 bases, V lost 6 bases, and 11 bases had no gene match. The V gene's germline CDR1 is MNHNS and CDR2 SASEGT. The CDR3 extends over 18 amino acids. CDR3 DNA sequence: TGTGCCAGCAGGGCCGGGACAGGGGGCGTCGGAACCAAAAACATTCAGTACTTC. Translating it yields CASRAGTGGVGTKNIQYF.

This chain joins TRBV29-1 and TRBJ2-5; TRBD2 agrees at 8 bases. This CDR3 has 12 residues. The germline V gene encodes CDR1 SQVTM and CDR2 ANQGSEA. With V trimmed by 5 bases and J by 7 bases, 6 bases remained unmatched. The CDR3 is CSVNPGGRTQYF. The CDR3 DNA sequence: TGCAGCGTTAACCCGGGGGGGAGGACCCAGTACTTC.

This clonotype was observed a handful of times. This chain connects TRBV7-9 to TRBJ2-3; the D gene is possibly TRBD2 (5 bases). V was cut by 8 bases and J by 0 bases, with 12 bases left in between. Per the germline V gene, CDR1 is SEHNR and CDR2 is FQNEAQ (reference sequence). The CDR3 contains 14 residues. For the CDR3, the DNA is TGTGCCAGCGTTCTGGCGGGTAGCACAGATACGCAGTATTTT. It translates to CASVLAGSTDTQYF.

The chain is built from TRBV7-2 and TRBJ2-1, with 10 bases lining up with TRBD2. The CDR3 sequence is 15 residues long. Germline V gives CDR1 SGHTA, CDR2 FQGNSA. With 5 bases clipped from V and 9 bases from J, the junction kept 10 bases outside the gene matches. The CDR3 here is CASSPEAGGPLEQFF. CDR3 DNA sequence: TGTGCCAGCAGCCCAGAAGCGGGAGGGCCCCTTGAGCAGTTCTTC.

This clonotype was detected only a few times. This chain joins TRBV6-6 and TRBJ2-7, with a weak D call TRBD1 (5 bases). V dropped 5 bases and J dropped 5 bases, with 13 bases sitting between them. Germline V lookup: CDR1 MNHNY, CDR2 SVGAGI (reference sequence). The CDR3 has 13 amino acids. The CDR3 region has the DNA TGTGCCAGCAGTATTACGTTGGGGCACGAGCAGTACTTC. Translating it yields CASSITLGHEQYF.

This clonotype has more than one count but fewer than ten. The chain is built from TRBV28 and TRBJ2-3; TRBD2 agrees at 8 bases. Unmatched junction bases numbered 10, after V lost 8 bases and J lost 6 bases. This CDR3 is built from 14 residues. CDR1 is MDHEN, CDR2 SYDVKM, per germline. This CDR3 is CASGSGGAADTQYF. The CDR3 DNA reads TGTGCCAGCGGATCCGGGGGGGCTGCGGATACGCAGTATTTT.

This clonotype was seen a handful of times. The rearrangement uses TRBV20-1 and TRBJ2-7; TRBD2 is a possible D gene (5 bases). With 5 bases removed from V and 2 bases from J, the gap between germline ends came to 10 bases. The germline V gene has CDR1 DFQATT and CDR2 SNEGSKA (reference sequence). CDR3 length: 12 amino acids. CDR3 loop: CSAFDYTYEQYF. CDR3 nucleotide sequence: TGCAGTGCTTTCGACTACACCTACGAGCAGTACTTC.

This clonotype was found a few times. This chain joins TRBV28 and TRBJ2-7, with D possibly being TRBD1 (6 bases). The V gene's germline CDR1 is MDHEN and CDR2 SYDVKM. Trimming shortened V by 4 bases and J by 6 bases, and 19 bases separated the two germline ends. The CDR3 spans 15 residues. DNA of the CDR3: TGTGCCAGCAGTTCCATCACAGGGCTGTCAGGCGAGCAGTACTTC. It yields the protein CASSSITGLSGEQYF.

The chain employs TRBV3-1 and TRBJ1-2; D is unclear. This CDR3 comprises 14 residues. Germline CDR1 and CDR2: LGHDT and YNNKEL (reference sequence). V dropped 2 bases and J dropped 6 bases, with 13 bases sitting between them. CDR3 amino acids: CASSQSIQSDGYTF. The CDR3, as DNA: TGTGCCAGCAGCCAATCTATTCAAAGCGATGGCTACACCTTC.